This entry lists 14 T cell receptor beta chains sequenced from one sample in a study of T-cell reconstitution after alpha-beta-depleted transplantation in children. Unique molecular identifiers were built into the TCRbeta library. MiXCR was run by TCRdb on the PCR reads, yielding one entry per CDR3 protein. The sample consists of 300,000 or so distinct CDR3 sequences, 9.9% of them appearing once. Sequencing used PBMCs from the stem cell graft donor, obtained from the stem cell graft. The receptor set was obtained from a human donor who donated a stem cell graft to a child with SCID.

A few counts support this clonotype. The V call is TRBV5-1, the J call TRBJ1-2; D is ambiguous. CDR3 size: 13 residues. CDR1 and CDR2 from the germline V gene are SGHRS and YFSETQ. The V end lost 4 bases, the J end lost 0 bases, and 7 bases lay between the germline ends. CDR3: CASSRNTNYGYTF. The CDR3 DNA sequence: TGCGCCAGCAGCAGAAATACTAACTATGGCTACACCTTC.

This clonotype has ten or more counts. CDR3 DNA: TGTGCCAGCAGCTTGGTGCTGGGGATGAACACTGAAGCTTTCTTT. Protein: CASSLVLGMNTEAFF. The rearrangement uses TRBV5-5 and TRBJ1-1; D is unresolved. This CDR3 has 15 amino acids. V lost 0 bases and J lost 0, with 9 bases in between. CDR1 is SGHKS, CDR2 YYEKEE, per germline (reference sequence).

The rearrangement links TRBV11-1 to TRBJ2-3, with 13 bases that match TRBD2. CDR3 length: 19 residues. V was pared by 5 bases and J by 0 bases, with 11 bases of the junction left unmatched. Per the germline V gene, CDR1 is SGHAT and CDR2 is FQDESV (reference sequence). The CDR3 loop reads CASSTPTSGGIYSTDTQYF. The DNA of the CDR3 is TGTGCCAGCAGCACGCCGACTAGCGGGGGGATTTATAGCACAGATACGCAGTATTTT. The full variable domain, in which reference TRBV11-1 and TRBJ2-3 provide the parts outside the CDR3, is EAEVAQSPRYKITEKSQAVAFWCDPISGHATLYWYRQILGQGPELLVQFQDESVVDDSQLPKDRFSAERLKGVDSTLKIQPAELGDSAMYLCASSTPTSGGIYSTDTQYFGPGTRLTVL.

This clonotype has just a few counts. The chain combines TRBV10-2 with TRBJ2-5; D is unresolved. The CDR3 sequence is 14 residues long. Germline CDR1 WSHSY, CDR2 SAAADI. V was clipped by 4 bases and J by 4 bases, with 13 bases between them. The CDR3 nucleotides are TGCGCCAGCAGTGCGGCTACTCCCCCAGAGACCCAGTACTTC. It is translated as CASSAATPPETQYF.

This clonotype was recorded many times. The chain has TRBV4-1 and TRBJ2-1, with 7 nucleotides matching TRBD1. Germline CDR1 and CDR2: MGHRA and YSYEKL. Losses at the gene ends were 2 bases for V and 0 bases for J; bases not matched to a gene: 4. The CDR3 loop spans 16 amino acids. The CDR3, as DNA: TGCGCCAGCAGCCAAACCGACAGGGCCTCCTACAATGAGCAGTTCTTC. Its translation is CASSQTDRASYNEQFF.

This clonotype showed up many times. CDR3 sequence: CASSFRGGGTEAFF. The CDR3 DNA reads as TGTGCCAGCAGCTTCAGGGGAGGGGGCACTGAAGCTTTCTTT. The chain employs TRBV7-8 and TRBJ1-1, with a possible D match to TRBD1 (6 bases). The CDR3 loop spans 14 amino acids. CDR1 and CDR2 (germline): SGHVS, FQNEAQ. The ends were cut back, 3 bases at V and 4 bases at J, with 12 bases in the middle.

Only a few counts were recorded for this clonotype. The rearrangement uses TRBV7-3 and TRBJ2-1, with TRBD2 identical over 7 bases. In germline, CDR1 is SGHTA, CDR2 FQGTGA. V was pared by 5 bases and J by 9 bases, with 16 bases of the junction left unmatched. CDR3 length equals 16 residues. CDR3: CASSALGREGFGEQFF. In nucleotides, the CDR3 is TGTGCCAGCAGCGCTCTTGGGAGGGAAGGGTTTGGTGAGCAGTTCTTC.

This clonotype was observed a few times. At one end the junction does not follow the germline gene, possibly because of a read error. The chain links TRBV3-1 to TRBJ1-1, with unresolved D. Looked up from germline, CDR1 is LGHDT and CDR2 is YNNKEL (reference sequence). This CDR3 comprises 11 residues. The CDR3 nucleotides are TGTGCCAGCAGCCAAGACAAGGAGCGGTCCTTT. This gives the protein CASSQDKERSF.

This clonotype was seen many times. This rearrangement joins TRBV6-1 to TRBJ2-7; possibly TRBD2 for D (6 bases). The CDR3 runs 13 residues. V was clipped by 10 bases and J by 5 bases, with 18 bases between them. Germline CDR1 is MNHNS and CDR2 is SASEGT. The CDR3 DNA sequence: TGTGCCACCAGAGGAGGGTTTGGTGACGAGCAGTACTTC. Translating gives CATRGGFGDEQYF.

In this sample, this clonotype turned up many times. The chain employs TRBV2 and TRBJ2-1; D gene ambiguous. The germline V gene encodes CDR1 SNHLY and CDR2 FYNNEI. Trimming removed 1 base from V and 6 bases from J, with 7 bases in between. This CDR3 contains 13 residues. The CDR3 nucleotides are TGTGCCAGCAGTGAAGGAGAATTCAATGAGCAGTTCTTC. The encoded protein is CASSEGEFNEQFF.

The chain carries TRBV6-6 and TRBJ1-4, with 9 nucleotides matching TRBD1. There are 13 residues in the CDR3. The V gene end was trimmed by 6 bases and the J gene end by 7 bases; junction bases not matched to a gene: 3. The germline gives CDR1 MNHNY, CDR2 SVGAGI (reference sequence). The CDR3 spells CASSGTGTEKLFF. The CDR3 DNA reads as TGTGCCAGCAGCGGGACAGGGACTGAAAAACTGTTTTTT.

This clonotype was seen many times. This sequence joins TRBV12-3 or TRBV12-4 and TRBJ2-2; no firm D call. The CDR3 extends over 11 amino acids. The V gene lost 6 bases and the J gene lost 2 bases, with 1 base spanning the gap. The CDR3 reads CASSNTGELFF. DNA for the CDR3: TGTGCCAGCAGCAACACCGGGGAGCTGTTTTTT.

This chain links TRBV20-1 with TRBJ2-3, with D possibly matching TRBD2 (6 bases). Germline lookup yields CDR1 DFQATT and CDR2 SNEGSKA (reference sequence). The CDR3 covers 14 residues. Trimming removed 1 base at V and 4 bases at J, with 12 bases between. The CDR3 coding sequence is TGCAGTGCTAGAGTGGGGGGATGGTCAGATACGCAGTATTTT. Translation: CSARVGGWSDTQYF.

This clonotype appeared a few times. The CDR3 reads CASSLKTGINEKLFF. CDR3 in DNA: TGTGCCAGCAGTTTAAAGACAGGGATTAATGAAAAACTGTTTTTT. V is TRBV27 and J is TRBJ1-4, with 7 bases lining up with TRBD1. CDR3 length: 15 residues. V was clipped by 2 bases and J by 4 bases; unmatched bases: 4. Germline V gene data show CDR1 as MNHEY and CDR2 as SMNVEV (reference sequence).